This TCR beta chain was identified in a study of shared clonotypes between healthy human individuals (dated by TCRdb to 2019 to 2021). Describing the broader study: The cohort included a few men and two women between 18 and 49 years of age. For each donor, CD4 naive and CD4 memory were each run on three plates, CD8 naive on two plates, and CD8 memory on one plate. Blood TCR repertoires of roughly five healthy adults were deeply sequenced to estimate repertoire size and the extent of clonotype sharing between individuals. To increase sequencing depth and limit assay-specific biases, TCR repertoire library preparation and sequencing were carried out by different laboratories using diverse techniques. Between about 0.94 and 8.9 billion PBMCs per donor were obtained by leukapheresis. Beyond this particular receptor, the publication reports: Sampling was limited to blood, and TCR repertoires in tissue likely differ from TCR repertoires in blood. The small number of donors limited the genetic and exposure-history diversity represented. Rarefaction of sorted-subset datasets indicated incomplete sequencing despite the large sequencing depth. Naive subsets generally had larger estimated clonotype richness than memory subsets did. Compared with non-shared clonotypes, the clonotypes found in all four sorted-subset donors had higher generation probabilities. Pairwise subsampling led to the expectation that sequencing depth would affect the degree of clonotype sharing among donors. When several donors were compared, the shared fraction of clonotypes was around 4.6% for naive CD4, approximately 3.5% for naive CD8, 2.3% for memory CD4, and about 0.36% for memory CD8.

V drops 6 bases and J drops 1 base, leaving 7 bases in between. CDR1 and CDR2 (KGHSH, LQKENI) derive from the germline V gene. The CDR3 sequence holds 13 residues, the cysteine and phenylalanine included. Only the CDR3 DNA stays, 39 bases, in frame from base 1. This clone was detected once. There is no known antigen for this receptor. Per-base qualities were not stored, and no clone one base away is much larger. Other DNA sequences in the same sample also yield this CDR3. Healthy HIV-negative adults with no recently reported acute infections or vaccinations were included as donors. Every donor was a Caucasian adult living in Nashville, Tennessee, USA. CD4+ T cells were enriched by magnetic negative selection, after which naive cells were positively selected on CD45RA and the negative fraction was taken as the memory subset. After blood collection by leukapheresis, PBMCs were isolated using Ficoll-Histopaque density gradient centrifugation and then cryopreserved in the vapor phase of liquid nitrogen. Purity and quantity of every magnetically sorted T cell population were checked by analytical flow cytometry. Genomic DNA was isolated from every sorted fraction and measured by UV absorbance on a Nanodrop 2000c.

Using the deep immunoSEQ assay, multiplex PCR amplified TCR CDR3 regions from genomic DNA. Extracted genomic DNA from each cell subset was spread evenly across all wells of several immunoSEQ 96-well plates, with each plate serving as a replicate. For sorted subsets, about 200 ng genomic DNA, equal to tens of thousands of T cell genomes, was loaded into each replicate PCR. Purified libraries were quantified with a Qubit 3.0 fluorometer, sized on a Bioanalyzer 2100, and re-quantified with the KAPA Library Quantification kit. Each immunoSEQ 96-well plate was sequenced on its own single-read 150-cycle Illumina NextSeq 550 flow cell. The study's processing was this. Because the immunoSEQ output included only junctional sequences and no quality scores, the filtering could not be the same as the filtering used for full-length reads. To assign V/J genes and CDR3, sequences were annotated using PyIR, a Python wrapper for IgBLAST v1.9, with IMGT germline references. Reads with weak V/J assignments (E-value above 1e-6), missing CDR3, stop codons, out-of-frame junctions, or ambiguous translated residues were removed. V3J clonotypes were defined as sequences sharing an identical inferred V gene, J gene, and CDR3 amino acid sequence. Percentage overlap between repertoires was calculated by dividing the number of shared unique clonotypes by the size of the smaller repertoire. Three approaches were used to assess repertoire richness: RTK rarefaction, the Chao1 estimator, and Recon v2.1 estimates of unobserved clonotypes. Generation probabilities were computed with OLGA for all TCRbeta clonotypes obtained by the gDNA method from four donors. Entries here come from immuneACCESS through TCRdb and include only in-frame sequences with V and J called. Some clones fail to appear in such tables; in the studies checked, an unresolved V gene covers under half of the shortfall, and the cause of the remainder is unknown. D and trimming come from the DNA, and the V and J calls and clone size come from that table. The sample table holds around 2,000,000 clones, of which 90% to 95% were seen once. The ten largest clones add up to about 0.13% of the sample.

The source is a man between 18 and 29 years old in good health. This sequence uses TRBV18 and TRBJ1-5; there is no confident call for the D gene. Sequencing was done on a sample of naive CD4+ T cells sorted from blood. The cell subset or site label corresponds to: CD45RA+ positively selected. The encoded CDR3 is CASSPGSNQPQHF. The DNA sequence reads TGTGCCAGCTCTCCGGGAAGCAATCAGCCCCAGCATTTT.